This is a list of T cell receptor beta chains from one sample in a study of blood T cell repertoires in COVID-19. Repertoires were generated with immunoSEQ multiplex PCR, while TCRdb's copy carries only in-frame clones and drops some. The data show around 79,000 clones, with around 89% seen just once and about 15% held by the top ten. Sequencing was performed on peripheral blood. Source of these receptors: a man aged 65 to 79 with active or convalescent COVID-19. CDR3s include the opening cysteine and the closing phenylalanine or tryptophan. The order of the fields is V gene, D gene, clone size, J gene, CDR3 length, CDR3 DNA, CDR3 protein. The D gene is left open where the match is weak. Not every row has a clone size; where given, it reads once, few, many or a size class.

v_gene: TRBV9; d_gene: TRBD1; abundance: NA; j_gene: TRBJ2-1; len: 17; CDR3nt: TGTGCCAGCAGCGTAGGATTGAGGGGGCTCTCCTACAATGAGCAGTTCTTC; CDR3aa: CASSVGLRGLSYNEQFF
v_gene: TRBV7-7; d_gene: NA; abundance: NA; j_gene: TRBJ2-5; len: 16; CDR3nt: TGTGCTAGCAGCCAGGGTGGGGCCCCAAGCCAAGAGACCCAGTACTTC; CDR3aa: CASSQGGAPSQETQYF
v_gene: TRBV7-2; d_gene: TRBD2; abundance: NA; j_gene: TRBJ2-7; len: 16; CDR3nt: TGTGCCAGCAGCTTAGCGAGACTAGCGGGAGGGTCGGCGCAGTACTTC; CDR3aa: CASSLARLAGGSAQYF
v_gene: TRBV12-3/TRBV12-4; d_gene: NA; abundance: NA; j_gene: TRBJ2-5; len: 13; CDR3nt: TGTGCCAGCAGTTACAGGGTTTTGGAGACCCAGTACTTC; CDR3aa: CASSYRVLETQYF
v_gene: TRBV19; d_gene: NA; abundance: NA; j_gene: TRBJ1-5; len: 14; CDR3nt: TGTGCCATGAAGGGAGGAAGGAGCAATCAGCCCCAGCATTTT; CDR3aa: CAMKGGRSNQPQHF
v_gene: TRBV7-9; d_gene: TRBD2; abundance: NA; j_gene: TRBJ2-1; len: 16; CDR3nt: TGTGCCAGCAGCCCTAGGCTGGGGGAGGGCCGAAATGAGCAGTTCTTC; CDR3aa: CASSPRLGEGRNEQFF
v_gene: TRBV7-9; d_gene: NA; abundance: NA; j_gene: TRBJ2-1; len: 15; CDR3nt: TGTGCCAGCAGCGCCCCGGGTTCACCCTACAATGAGCAGTTCTTC; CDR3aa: CASSAPGSPYNEQFF
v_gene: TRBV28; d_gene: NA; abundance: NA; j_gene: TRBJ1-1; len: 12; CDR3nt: TGTGCCAGCAGTTTGGGGCAGGTGAAAGCTTTCTTT; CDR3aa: CASSLGQVKAFF
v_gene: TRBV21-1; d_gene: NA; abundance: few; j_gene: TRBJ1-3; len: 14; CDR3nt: TGTGCCAGCAGCAGAGGGGGCGATGGAAACACCATATATTTT; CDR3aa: CASSRGGDGNTIYF
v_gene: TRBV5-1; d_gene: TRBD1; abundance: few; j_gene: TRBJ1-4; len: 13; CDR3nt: TGCGCCAGCAGAACGACAGGGGGTGAAAAACTGTTTTTT; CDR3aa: CASRTTGGEKLFF
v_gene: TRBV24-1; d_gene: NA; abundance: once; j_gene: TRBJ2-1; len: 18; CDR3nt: TGTGCCACCAGTGATCGGGGAGTCTCCGACCCTTTTGGCAATGAGCAGTTCTTC; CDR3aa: CATSDRGVSDPFGNEQFF
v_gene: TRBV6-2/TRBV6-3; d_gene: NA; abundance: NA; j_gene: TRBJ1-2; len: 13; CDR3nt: TGTGCCAGCAGTACAGGGAATTTGGTTGGCTACACCTTC; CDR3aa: CASSTGNLVGYTF
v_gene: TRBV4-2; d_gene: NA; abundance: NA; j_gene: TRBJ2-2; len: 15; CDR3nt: TGTGCCAGCAGCCCTGGTGGGGCGATGACCGGGGAGCTGTTTTTT; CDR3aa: CASSPGGAMTGELFF
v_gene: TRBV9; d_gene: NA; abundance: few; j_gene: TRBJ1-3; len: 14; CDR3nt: TGTGCCAGCAGCGTAGAACTAGCTGGAAACACCATATATTTT; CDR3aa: CASSVELAGNTIYF
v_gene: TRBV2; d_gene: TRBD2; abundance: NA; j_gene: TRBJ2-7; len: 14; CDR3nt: TGTGCCAGGAAAACACAGCGGGGAGGGGACGAGCAGTACTTC; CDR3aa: CARKTQRGGDEQYF
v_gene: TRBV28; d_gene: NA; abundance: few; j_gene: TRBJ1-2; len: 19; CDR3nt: TGTGCCAGCAGTTCACCGTTAATGGACAAAGGATCCCCTAACTATGGCTACACCTTC; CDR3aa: CASSSPLMDKGSPNYGYTF
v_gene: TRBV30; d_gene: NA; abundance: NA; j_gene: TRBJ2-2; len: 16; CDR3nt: TGTGCCTGGAGTGGGCTCCAAGGGGGAAACACCGGGGAGCTGTTTTTT; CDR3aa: CAWSGLQGGNTGELFF
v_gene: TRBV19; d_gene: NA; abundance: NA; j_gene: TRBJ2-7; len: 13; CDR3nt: TGTGCCAGTAGTTCCGGACGGACATACGAGCAGTACTTC; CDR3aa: CASSSGRTYEQYF
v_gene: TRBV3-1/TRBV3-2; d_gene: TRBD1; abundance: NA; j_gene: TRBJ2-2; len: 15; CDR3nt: TGTGCCAGCAGTCGGACAGGGGGAGACACCGGGGAGCTGTTTTTT; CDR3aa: CASSRTGGDTGELFF
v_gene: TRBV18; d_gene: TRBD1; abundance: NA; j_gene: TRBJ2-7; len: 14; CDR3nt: TGTGCCAGCTCTCCACCAGGGACAGGGTACGAGCAGTACTTC; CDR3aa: CASSPPGTGYEQYF
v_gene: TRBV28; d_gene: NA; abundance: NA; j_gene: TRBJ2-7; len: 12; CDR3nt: TGTGCCAGCAAGGAGAATAACTACGAGCAGTACTTC; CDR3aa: CASKENNYEQYF
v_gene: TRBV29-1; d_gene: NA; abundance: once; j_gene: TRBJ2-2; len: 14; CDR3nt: TGCAGCGTGGAATGGGTCGCAGGAACCGGGGAGCTGTTTTTT; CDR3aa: CSVEWVAGTGELFF
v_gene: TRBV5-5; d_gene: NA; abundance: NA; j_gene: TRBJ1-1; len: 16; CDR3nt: TGTGCCAGCAGCTCCCTCGGGGGTTCAATGAACACTGAAGCTTTCTTT; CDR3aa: CASSSLGGSMNTEAFF
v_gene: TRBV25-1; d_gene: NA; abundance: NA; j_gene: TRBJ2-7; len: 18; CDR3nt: TGTGCCAGCAGCCACGACAGGGTTGGGACTAGAAGGTCCTACGAGCAGTACTTC; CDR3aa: CASSHDRVGTRRSYEQYF
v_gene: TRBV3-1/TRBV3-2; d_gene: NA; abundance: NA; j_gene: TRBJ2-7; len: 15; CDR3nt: TGTGCCAGCAGCCGAGCGGGCGAGAGCTCCTACGAGCAGTACTTC; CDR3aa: CASSRAGESSYEQYF
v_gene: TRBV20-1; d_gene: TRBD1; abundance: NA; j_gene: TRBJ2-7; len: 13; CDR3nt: TGCAGTGCTAGTTCAGGGGGCCCCTACGAGCAGTACTTC; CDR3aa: CSASSGGPYEQYF